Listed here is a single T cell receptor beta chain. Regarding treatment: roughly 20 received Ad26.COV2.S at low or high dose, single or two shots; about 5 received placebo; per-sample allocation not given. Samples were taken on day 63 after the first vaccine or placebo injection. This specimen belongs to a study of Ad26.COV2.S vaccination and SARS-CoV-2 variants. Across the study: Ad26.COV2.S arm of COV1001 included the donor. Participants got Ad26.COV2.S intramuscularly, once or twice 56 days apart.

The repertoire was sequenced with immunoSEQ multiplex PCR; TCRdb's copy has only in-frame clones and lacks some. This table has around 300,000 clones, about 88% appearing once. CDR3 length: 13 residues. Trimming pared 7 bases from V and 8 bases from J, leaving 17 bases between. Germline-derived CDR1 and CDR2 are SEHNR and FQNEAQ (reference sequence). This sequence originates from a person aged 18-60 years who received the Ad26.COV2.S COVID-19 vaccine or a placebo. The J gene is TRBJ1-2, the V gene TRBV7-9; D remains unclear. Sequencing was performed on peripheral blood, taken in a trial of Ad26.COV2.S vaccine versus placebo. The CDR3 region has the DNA TGTGCCAGCATCCCCGATGGTATTGGCGGCTACACCTTC. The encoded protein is CASIPDGIGGYTF.